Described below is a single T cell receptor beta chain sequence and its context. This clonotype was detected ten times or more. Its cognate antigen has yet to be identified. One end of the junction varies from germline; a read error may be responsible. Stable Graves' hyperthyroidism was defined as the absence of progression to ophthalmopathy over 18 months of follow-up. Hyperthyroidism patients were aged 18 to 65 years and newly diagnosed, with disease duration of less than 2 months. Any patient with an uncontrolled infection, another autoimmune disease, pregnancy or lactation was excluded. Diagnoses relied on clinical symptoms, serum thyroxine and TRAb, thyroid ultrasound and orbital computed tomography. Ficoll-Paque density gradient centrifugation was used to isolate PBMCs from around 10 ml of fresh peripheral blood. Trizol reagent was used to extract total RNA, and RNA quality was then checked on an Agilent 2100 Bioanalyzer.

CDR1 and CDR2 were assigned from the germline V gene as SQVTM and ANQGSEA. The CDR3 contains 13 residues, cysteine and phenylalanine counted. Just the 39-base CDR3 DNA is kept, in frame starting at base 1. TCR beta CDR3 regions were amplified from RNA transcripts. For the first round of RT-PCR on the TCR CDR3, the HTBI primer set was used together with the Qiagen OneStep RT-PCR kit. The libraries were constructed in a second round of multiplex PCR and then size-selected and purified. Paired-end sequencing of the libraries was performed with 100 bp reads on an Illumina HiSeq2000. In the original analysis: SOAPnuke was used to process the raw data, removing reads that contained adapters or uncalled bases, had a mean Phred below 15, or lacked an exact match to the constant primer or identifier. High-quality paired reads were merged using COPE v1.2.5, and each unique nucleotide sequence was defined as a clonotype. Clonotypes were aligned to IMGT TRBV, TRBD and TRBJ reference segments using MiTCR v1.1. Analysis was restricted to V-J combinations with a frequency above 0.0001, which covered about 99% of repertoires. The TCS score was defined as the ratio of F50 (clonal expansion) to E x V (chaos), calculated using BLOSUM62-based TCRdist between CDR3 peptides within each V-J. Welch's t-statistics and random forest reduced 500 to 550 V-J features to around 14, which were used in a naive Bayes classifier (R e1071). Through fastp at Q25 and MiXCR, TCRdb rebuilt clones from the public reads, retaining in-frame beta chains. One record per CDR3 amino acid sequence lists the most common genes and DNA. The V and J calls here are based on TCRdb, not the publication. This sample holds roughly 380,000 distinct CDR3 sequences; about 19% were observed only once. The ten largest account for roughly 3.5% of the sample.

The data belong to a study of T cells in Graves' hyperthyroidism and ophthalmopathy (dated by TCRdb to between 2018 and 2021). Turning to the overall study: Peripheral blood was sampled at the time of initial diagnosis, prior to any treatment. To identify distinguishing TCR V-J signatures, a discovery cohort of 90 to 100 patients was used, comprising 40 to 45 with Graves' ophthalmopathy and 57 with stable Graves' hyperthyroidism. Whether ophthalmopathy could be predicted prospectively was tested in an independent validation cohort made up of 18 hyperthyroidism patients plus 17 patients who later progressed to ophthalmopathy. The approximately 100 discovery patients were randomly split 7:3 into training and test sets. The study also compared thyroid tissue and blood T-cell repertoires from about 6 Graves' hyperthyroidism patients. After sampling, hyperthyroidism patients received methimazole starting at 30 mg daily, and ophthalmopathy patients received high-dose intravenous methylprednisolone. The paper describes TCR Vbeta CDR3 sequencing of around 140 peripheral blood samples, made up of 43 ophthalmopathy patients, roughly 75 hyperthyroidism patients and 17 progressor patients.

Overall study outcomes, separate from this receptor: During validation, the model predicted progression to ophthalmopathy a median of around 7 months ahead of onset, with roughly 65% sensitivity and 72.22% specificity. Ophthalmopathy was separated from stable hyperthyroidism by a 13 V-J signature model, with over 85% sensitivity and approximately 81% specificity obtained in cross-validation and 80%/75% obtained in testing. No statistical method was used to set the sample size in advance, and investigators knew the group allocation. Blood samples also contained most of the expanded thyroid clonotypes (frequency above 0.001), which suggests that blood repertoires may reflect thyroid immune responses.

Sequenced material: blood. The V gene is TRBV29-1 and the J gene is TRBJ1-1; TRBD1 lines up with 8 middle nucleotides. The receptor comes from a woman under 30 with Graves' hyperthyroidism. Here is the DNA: TGCAGCTTCAGGACAGGGTTGGACACTGAGGCTTTCTTT. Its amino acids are CSFRTGLDTEAFF.